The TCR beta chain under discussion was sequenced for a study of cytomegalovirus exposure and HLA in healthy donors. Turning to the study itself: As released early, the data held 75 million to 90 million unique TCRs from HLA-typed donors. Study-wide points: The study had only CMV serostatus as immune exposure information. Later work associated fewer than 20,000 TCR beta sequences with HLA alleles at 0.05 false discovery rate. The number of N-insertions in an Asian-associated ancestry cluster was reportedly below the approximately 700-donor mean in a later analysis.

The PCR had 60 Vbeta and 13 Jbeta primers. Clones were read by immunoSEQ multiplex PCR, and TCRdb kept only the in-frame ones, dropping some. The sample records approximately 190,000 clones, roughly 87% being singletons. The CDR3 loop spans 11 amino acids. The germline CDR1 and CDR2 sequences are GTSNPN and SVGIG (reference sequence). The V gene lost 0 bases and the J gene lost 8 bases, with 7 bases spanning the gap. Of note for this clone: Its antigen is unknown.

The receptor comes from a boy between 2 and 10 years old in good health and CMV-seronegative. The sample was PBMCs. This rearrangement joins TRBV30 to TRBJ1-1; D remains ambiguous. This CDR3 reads CAWSVVSEAFF. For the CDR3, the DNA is TGTGCCTGGAGTGTAGTAAGCGAAGCTTTCTTT.